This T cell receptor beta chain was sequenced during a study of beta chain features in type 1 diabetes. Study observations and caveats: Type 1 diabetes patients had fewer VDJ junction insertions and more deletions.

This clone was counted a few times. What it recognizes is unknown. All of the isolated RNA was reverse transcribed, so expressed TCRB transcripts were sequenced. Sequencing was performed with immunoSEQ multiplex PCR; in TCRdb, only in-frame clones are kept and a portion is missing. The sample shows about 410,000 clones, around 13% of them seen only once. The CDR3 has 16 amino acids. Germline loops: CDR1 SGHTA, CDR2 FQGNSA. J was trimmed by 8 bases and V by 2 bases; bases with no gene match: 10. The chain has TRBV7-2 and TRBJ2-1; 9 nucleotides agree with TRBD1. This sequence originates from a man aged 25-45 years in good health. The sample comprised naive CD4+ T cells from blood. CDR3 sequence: CASSLFPGTGSDEQFF. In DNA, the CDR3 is TGTGCCAGCAGCTTATTTCCCGGGACAGGGTCGGATGAGCAGTTCTTC.